Listed below are T cell receptor beta chains from one sample, sequenced in a study of CXCR3-negative and CXCR3-positive naive CD8 T cells. TCRdb reprocessed the 5' RACE reads; each CDR3 protein has one entry and no DNA is given. The sample has approximately 70,000 distinct CDR3 sequences. The sample was naive CXCR3- CD8+ T cells from blood. The source of these receptors is a human donor in good health. Some clones in this sample may be carry-over from other donors' samples. Both conserved end residues are part of each CDR3.

TRBV7-9	TRBJ1-2	CASSLGTGENGYTF
TRBV25-1	TRBJ1-1	CASSRGRGTEAFF
TRBV6-6	TRBJ2-2	CASMDRGLYTGELFF
TRBV28	TRBJ2-7	CASSFQQGNEQYF
TRBV29-1	TRBJ1-5	CSVSQGDPNQPQHF
TRBV15	TRBJ2-5	CATRKQGWETQYF
TRBV5-6	TRBJ2-3	CASSLGLAGADTQYF
TRBV7-9	TRBJ2-5	CASSLGPMETQYF
TRBV29-1	TRBJ2-2	CSVAGTPSNTGELFF
TRBV20-1	TRBJ2-1	CSANLHGGEYNEQFF
TRBV7-6	TRBJ2-7	CASSLEASGTDPYEQYF
TRBV3-1	TRBJ2-5	CASSQDPAKTQYF
TRBV29-1	TRBJ2-5	CSVETGTVVKETQYF
TRBV12-3/TRBV12-4	TRBJ2-1	CASSRKSSGLGATSSYNEQFF
TRBV7-9	TRBJ1-2	CASSFDQGAPGGYTF
TRBV20-1	TRBJ2-1	CSASQPGTSIDNEQFF
TRBV4-3	TRBJ1-6	CASSQGVAGVGSPLHF
TRBV6-5	TRBJ2-1	CASGYPSSYNEQFF
TRBV20-1	TRBJ2-1	CSADSGGVSYNEQFF
TRBV7-8	TRBJ2-1	CASSKGGTYNEQFF
TRBV7-9	TRBJ2-5	CASSRTSGGAQETQYF
TRBV5-4	TRBJ2-3	CASSRLAGGPDTQYF
TRBV14	TRBJ1-6	CASSPGTANNSPLHF